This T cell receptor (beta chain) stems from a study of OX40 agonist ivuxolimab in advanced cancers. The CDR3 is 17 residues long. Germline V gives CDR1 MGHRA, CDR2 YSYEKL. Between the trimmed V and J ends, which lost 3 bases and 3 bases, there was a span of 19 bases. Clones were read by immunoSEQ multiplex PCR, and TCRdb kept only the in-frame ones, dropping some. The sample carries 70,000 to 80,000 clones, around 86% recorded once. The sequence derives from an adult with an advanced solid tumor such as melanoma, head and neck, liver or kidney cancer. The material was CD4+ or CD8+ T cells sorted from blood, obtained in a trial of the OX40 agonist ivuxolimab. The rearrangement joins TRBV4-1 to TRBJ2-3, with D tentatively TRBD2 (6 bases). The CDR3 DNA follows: TGCGCCAGCAGCCAGGGCCGAGGCCTCGCGGGGACAGATACGCAGTATTTT. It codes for CASSQGRGLAGTDTQYF.